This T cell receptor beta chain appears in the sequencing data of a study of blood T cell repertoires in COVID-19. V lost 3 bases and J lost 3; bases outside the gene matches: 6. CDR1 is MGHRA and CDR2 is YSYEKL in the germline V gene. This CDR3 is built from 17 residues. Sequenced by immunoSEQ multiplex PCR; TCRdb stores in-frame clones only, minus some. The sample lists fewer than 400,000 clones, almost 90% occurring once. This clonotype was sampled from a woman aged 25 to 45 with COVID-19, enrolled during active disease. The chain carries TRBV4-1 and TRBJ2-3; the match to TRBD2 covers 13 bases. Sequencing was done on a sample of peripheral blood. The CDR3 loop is CASSHRLAGGTTDTQYF. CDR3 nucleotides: TGCGCCAGCAGCCACAGACTAGCGGGAGGTACGACAGATACGCAGTATTTT.